In its sample, the clone carrying this TCR beta chain was seen a few times. Its antigen remains unidentified. The length of the CDR3 is 15 residues. CDR1 is SQVTM, CDR2 ANQGSEA, per germline. The ends were cut back, 1 base at V and 7 bases at J, with 16 bases in the middle. PCR primers comprised 60 Vbeta and 13 Jbeta primers. Here immunoSEQ multiplex PCR was the method, and the copy in TCRdb shows in-frame clones only, minus some. The data hold 85,000 to 95,000 clones, with less than 10% observed a single time. The record originates from a study of cytomegalovirus exposure and HLA in healthy donors. About the research overall: Out of approximately 170 million T cells, an earlier analysis found around 120 million unique TCR beta sequences in total. Of all 400 or so donors who were genotyped, 75% to 85% belonged to the Caucasian-associated ancestry cluster.

Regarding the study as a whole: The study put under 200 TCR beta chains on its list as cytomegalovirus-associated. Earlier analysis yielded a pattern in which most TCR beta V segments were productive about 90% or about 30% of the time.

The receptor was derived from a man in his forties or fifties in good health and CMV-seronegative. The sequenced material came from PBMCs. The V and J genes are TRBV29-1 and TRBJ1-4; D not certain. The CDR3 DNA is TGCAGCGTTGAAGTCGGCGGGGAGGCGAGTGAAAAACTGTTTTTT. The encoded protein is CSVEVGGEASEKLFF.